One T cell receptor beta chain is described in this entry. These data belong to a study of blood T cell repertoires in COVID-19. Study-wide context: PBMCs, B-cell-depleted T cells, or T cells provided the cDNA or gDNA that made up the material.

Self-reported history from a screening survey and questionnaire set each donor's cohort. TCRdb keeps only in-frame clones here, not all; method: immunoSEQ multiplex PCR. The data show a few hundred thousand clones, about 86% seen once. Sequencing was done on a sample of PBMCs or T cells enriched from blood (not recorded which). The clonotype originates from a man under 40 with acute COVID-19.

CDR3 protein: CASKRWGGEGTSQETQYF. In nucleotides, the CDR3 is TGTGCCAGCAAAAGATGGGGTGGAGAGGGAACATCGCAAGAGACCCAGTACTTC. The chain couples TRBV5-5 to TRBJ2-5; tentative D call: TRBD2 (5 bases). Trimming took off 6 bases at V and 2 bases at J, with 26 bases between the two ends. CDR3 size: 18 residues. From germline, CDR1 is SGHKS and CDR2 YYEKEE (reference sequence).